The rows below give T cell receptor beta chains drawn from one sample of a study of radiotherapy plus CTLA-4 blockade in lung cancer. Repertoires were generated with immunoSEQ multiplex PCR, while TCRdb's copy carries only in-frame clones and drops some. This sample has roughly 14,000 clones, with more than 75% found just once. Sequences were derived from peripheral blood, sampled from a patient treated with radiotherapy plus ipilimumab. These receptors were obtained from a human donor with non-small cell lung cancer that progressed on radiotherapy plus ipilimumab. Some clones in this sample may be carry-over from other donors' samples. Each CDR3 is given with its conserved first and last residue. The D gene is left open where the match is weak. Clone size is given for some rows only: seen once, a few or many times, or a class if the clone is expanded.

CDR3 length | J gene | clone size | V gene | D gene | CDR3 protein | CDR3 DNA
15 | TRBJ1-3 | - | TRBV5-4 | - | CASSVQQFSGNTIYF | TGTGCCAGCAGCGTACAGCAGTTCTCTGGAAACACCATATATTTT
14 | TRBJ1-2 | - | TRBV4-3 | - | CASSPPLTGDGYTF | TGCGCCAGCAGCCCGCCCTTGACAGGAGATGGCTACACCTTC
14 | TRBJ2-7 | - | TRBV27 | TRBD1 | CASSRDRNSYEQYF | TGTGCCAGCAGTCGGGACAGGAACTCCTACGAGCAGTACTTC
17 | TRBJ2-7 | - | TRBV12-5 | TRBD2 | CASGSPRLAGSLDEQYF | TGTGCTAGTGGTTCCCCCCGCTTAGCGGGATCGTTAGACGAGCAGTACTTC
13 | TRBJ2-7 | - | TRBV7-2 | - | CASSLVDSYEQYF | TGTGCCAGCAGCTTAGTGGACTCGTACGAGCAGTACTTC
19 | TRBJ2-1 | - | TRBV2 | TRBD1 | CASSGVGTGGPSGGGEQFF | TGTGCCAGCAGCGGAGTTGGGACAGGGGGCCCTTCTGGGGGGGGTGAGCAGTTCTTC
14 | TRBJ2-7 | - | TRBV18 | TRBD1 | CASSPGQGIDEQYF | TGTGCCAGCTCACCAGGACAGGGCATCGACGAGCAGTACTTC
12 | TRBJ1-2 | - | TRBV15 | TRBD1 | CATSAQGYGYTF | TGTGCGACCTCGGCACAGGGGTATGGCTACACCTTC
14 | TRBJ2-7 | - | TRBV10-3 | TRBD1 | CAIRGQVHSYEQYF | TGTGCCATCAGGGGACAGGTTCACTCCTACGAGCAGTACTTC
16 | TRBJ2-1 | - | TRBV11-2 | TRBD1 | CASRRPGQGVLQEQFF | TGTGCCAGCAGGCGTCCGGGACAGGGGGTTCTTCAGGAGCAGTTCTTC
15 | TRBJ2-1 | once | TRBV18 | TRBD2 | CASSGGLAEYNEQFF | TGTGCCAGCTCAGGGGGACTAGCGGAATACAATGAGCAGTTCTTC
12 | TRBJ2-5 | - | TRBV10-3 | - | CATSGTRETQYF | TGTGCCACCTCAGGAACTCGGGAGACCCAGTACTTC
13 | TRBJ1-1 | - | TRBV18 | - | CATVGGGNTEAFF | TGTGCCACCGTCGGCGGTGGGAACACTGAAGCTTTCTTT
14 | TRBJ2-1 | - | TRBV7-9 | TRBD2 | CASSSMDSGNEQFF | TGTGCCAGCAGCTCTATGGATAGCGGGAATGAGCAGTTCTTC
14 | TRBJ1-2 | - | TRBV9 | - | CASSPTGILVGYTF | TGTGCCAGCAGCCCAACAGGGATTCTAGTTGGCTACACCTTC
17 | TRBJ2-5 | - | TRBV7-2 | - | CASSHRYGPEGKETQYF | TGTGCCAGCAGCCACAGATACGGGCCGGAGGGAAAAGAGACCCAGTACTTC
13 | TRBJ2-1 | - | TRBV6-4 | - | CASSEVRGNEQFF | TGTGCCAGCAGTGAAGTTCGGGGGAATGAGCAGTTCTTC
14 | TRBJ1-4 | - | TRBV7-2 | TRBD1 | CASSFRTGGEKLFF | TGTGCCAGCAGCTTCCGGACAGGCGGTGAAAAACTGTTTTTT
15 | TRBJ1-1 | - | TRBV10-1 | TRBD1 | CASSEVTGGGTEAFF | TGCGCCAGCAGTGAGGTGACAGGGGGAGGAACTGAAGCTTTCTTT
15 | TRBJ2-3 | few | TRBV10-3 | TRBD2 | CAISESSGETDTQYF | TGTGCCATCAGTGAGTCTAGCGGGGAAACAGATACGCAGTATTTT
16 | TRBJ1-2 | - | TRBV28 | - | CASSLGYAGGRFGYTF | TGTGCCAGCAGTTTAGGGTACGCGGGGGGCAGGTTTGGCTACACCTTC
14 | TRBJ1-1 | once | TRBV6-6 | - | CASSYSQQGTEAFF | TGTGCCAGCAGTTACTCCCAACAGGGAACTGAAGCTTTCTTT
16 | TRBJ2-3 | - | TRBV27 | TRBD1 | CASKQGNKGVGDTQYF | TGTGCCAGCAAACAGGGGAACAAAGGGGTCGGGGATACGCAGTATTTT
13 | TRBJ1-2 | - | TRBV5-1 | - | CASSLGGDYGYTF | TGCGCCAGCAGCTTGGGTGGAGACTATGGCTACACCTTC
19 | TRBJ2-1 | once | TRBV28 | TRBD2 | CASSSQNSGGPRSYNEQFF | TGTGCCAGCAGTTCCCAAAATAGCGGGGGGCCTCGCTCCTACAATGAGCAGTTCTTC
15 | TRBJ2-7 | once | TRBV30 | TRBD2 | CAWTEAGVRGGEQYF | TGTGCCTGGACAGAGGCAGGGGTCCGGGGGGGCGAGCAGTACTTC
13 | TRBJ2-7 | - | TRBV4-3 | - | CASSHRERYEQYF | TGCGCCAGCAGCCATCGGGAGCGCTACGAGCAGTACTTC
15 | TRBJ1-5 | - | TRBV4-1 | TRBD1 | CASSPTGPRDQPQHF | TGCGCCAGCAGCCCGACAGGGCCCCGTGATCAGCCCCAGCATTTT
16 | TRBJ2-1 | - | TRBV5-1 | TRBD2 | CASSLGVAGGYNEQFF | TGCGCCAGCAGCTTGGGGGTAGCGGGAGGGTACAATGAGCAGTTCTTC
16 | TRBJ2-3 | - | TRBV5-1 | TRBD1 | CASSSDGTVGTDTQYF | TGCGCCAGCAGCTCGGATGGGACAGTTGGAACAGATACGCAGTATTTT
15 | TRBJ1-5 | few | TRBV5-1 | - | CASSLATGPNQPQHF | TGCGCCAGCAGCTTGGCTACAGGGCCCAATCAGCCCCAGCATTTT
12 | TRBJ1-1 | - | TRBV9 | - | CASSLISTEAFF | TGTGCCAGCAGCTTAATCTCAACAGAAGCTTTCTTT
14 | TRBJ1-1 | - | TRBV2 | TRBD1 | CASRVTGLITEAFF | TGTGCCAGCAGGGTGACAGGGTTGATCACTGAAGCTTTCTTT
13 | TRBJ2-7 | - | TRBV7-2 | TRBD2 | CASSLGEFREEYF | TGTGCCAGCAGCTTAGGAGAGTTTCGGGAGGAGTACTTC
16 | TRBJ1-5 | - | TRBV15 | - | CATSRETGLSNQPQHF | TGTGCCACCAGCAGAGAAACAGGGTTGAGCAATCAGCCCCAGCATTTT
16 | TRBJ2-7 | - | TRBV9 | TRBD1 | CASSVGGQGKSSEQYF | TGTGCCAGCAGCGTAGGAGGACAGGGGAAGTCGAGCGAGCAGTACTTC
14 | TRBJ1-5 | - | TRBV27 | - | CASSLRGEGQPQHF | TGTGCCAGCAGTTTACGGGGTGAGGGTCAGCCCCAGCATTTT
16 | TRBJ2-5 | - | TRBV5-1 | - | CASSPGSGSYQETQYF | TGCGCCAGCAGCCCAGGCAGCGGGTCTTACCAAGAGACCCAGTACTTC
11 | TRBJ2-1 | - | TRBV11-2 | - | CASSLAREQFF | TGTGCCAGCAGCTTAGCGCGTGAGCAGTTCTTC
17 | TRBJ1-5 | - | TRBV7-8 | - | CASSLKWGREDVQPQHF | TGTGCCAGCAGCTTAAAGTGGGGGCGGGAGGATGTTCAGCCCCAGCATTTT
15 | TRBJ2-1 | - | TRBV18 | TRBD2 | CASSPTSGRYNEQFF | TGTGCCAGCTCACCCACTAGCGGGAGGTACAATGAGCAGTTCTTC
17 | TRBJ2-2 | - | TRBV10-3 | TRBD2 | CAISEIGLAGETGELFF | TGTGCCATCAGTGAGATCGGGCTAGCGGGAGAAACCGGGGAGCTGTTTTTT
16 | TRBJ2-5 | - | TRBV11-2 | - | CASSLGPRGQWETQYF | TGTGCCAGCAGCTTAGGCCCCCGCGGACAGTGGGAGACCCAGTACTTC
13 | TRBJ1-5 | - | TRBV27 | - | CASRQGLNQPQHF | TGTGCCAGCAGACAGGGCTTGAATCAGCCCCAGCATTTT
14 | TRBJ2-2 | - | TRBV30 | TRBD1 | CALGTGVNTGELFF | TGTGCCTTGGGGACAGGGGTTAACACCGGGGAGCTGTTTTTT
16 | TRBJ2-5 | once | TRBV15 | TRBD1 | CATSKETGTGGETQYF | TGTGCCACCAGCAAAGAAACCGGGACAGGGGGCGAGACCCAGTACTTC
14 | TRBJ2-3 | - | TRBV5-1 | TRBD2 | CASGLAGTTDTQYF | TGCGCCAGCGGACTAGCGGGAACCACAGATACGCAGTATTTT
18 | TRBJ2-1 | - | TRBV15 | TRBD2 | CATSRGLAGEMSYNEQFF | TGTGCCACCAGCAGAGGACTAGCGGGGGAAATGTCCTACAATGAGCAGTTCTTC
15 | TRBJ1-1 | once | TRBV19 | - | CASGKGRQGNTEAFF | TGTGCCAGTGGTAAGGGGAGGCAGGGGAACACTGAAGCTTTCTTT
18 | TRBJ2-3 | - | TRBV5-1 | - | CASSLAPMGSNWADTQYF | TGCGCCAGCAGCTTGGCCCCGATGGGTAGCAACTGGGCAGATACGCAGTATTTT
16 | TRBJ2-7 | - | TRBV14 | TRBD1 | CASSHAVRGRVFGQYF | TGTGCCAGCAGCCATGCCGTGAGGGGGCGCGTCTTTGGGCAGTACTTC
17 | TRBJ2-7 | - | TRBV4-1 | - | CASSSLIGTGFYYEQYF | TGCGCCAGCAGCTCTCTAATCGGCACAGGATTTTACTACGAGCAGTACTTC
14 | TRBJ2-7 | - | TRBV10-3 | - | CAISESIVLYEQYF | TGTGCCATCAGTGAGTCAATCGTCCTCTACGAGCAGTACTTC